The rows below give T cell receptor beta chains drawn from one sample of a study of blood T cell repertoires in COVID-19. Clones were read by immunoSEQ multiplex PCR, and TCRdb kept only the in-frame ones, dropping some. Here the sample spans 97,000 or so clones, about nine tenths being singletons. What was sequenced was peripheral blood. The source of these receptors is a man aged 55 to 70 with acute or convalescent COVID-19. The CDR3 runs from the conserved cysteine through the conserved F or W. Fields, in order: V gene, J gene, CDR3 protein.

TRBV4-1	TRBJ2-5	CASSRRTSGGQETQYF
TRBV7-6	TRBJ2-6	CASSFQDSGANVLTF
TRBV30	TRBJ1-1	CAQAENTEAFF
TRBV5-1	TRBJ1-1	CASSLVSVWGDTEAFF
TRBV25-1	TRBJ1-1	CASSDNRRMNTEAFF
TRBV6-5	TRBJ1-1	CASSKYRGTEAFF
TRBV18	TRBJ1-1	CASSPSTPGRGTEAFF
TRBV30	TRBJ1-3	CAWGTGRNTIYF
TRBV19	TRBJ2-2	CASSITGGNTGELFF
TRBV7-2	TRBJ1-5	CASRGGTGGVQPQHF
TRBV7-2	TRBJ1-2	CASSPGRGDGYTF
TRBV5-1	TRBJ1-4	CASSPSTGPEGEKLFF
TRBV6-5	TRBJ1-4	CASSSGTGTGTEKLFF
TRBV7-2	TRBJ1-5	CASRRTGSSQPQHF
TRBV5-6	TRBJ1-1	CASSRDYPRNTEAFF
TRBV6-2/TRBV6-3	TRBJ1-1	CASSYWDSITEAFF
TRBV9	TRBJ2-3	CASSRGGARTDTQYF
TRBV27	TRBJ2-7	CASSPRGYLRQYF
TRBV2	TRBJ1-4	CASRRDSPSEKLFF
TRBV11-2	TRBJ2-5	CASRTTGLETQYF
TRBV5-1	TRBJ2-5	CASSLGTGGEETQYF
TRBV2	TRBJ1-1	CASSGDRRAFF
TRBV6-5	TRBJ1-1	CASRDRAMNTEAFF
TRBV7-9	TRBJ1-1	CASSSDRVNTEAFF
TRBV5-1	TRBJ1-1	CASRYAQGAGTEAFF
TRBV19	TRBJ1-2	CASSTQGIYGYTF
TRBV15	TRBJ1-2	CATSRGTGRGRDNYGYTF
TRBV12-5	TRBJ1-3	CASGLDTGAGGNTIYF
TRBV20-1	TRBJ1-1	CSASQGATEAFF
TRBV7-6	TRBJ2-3	CASSLLAGLRTDTQYF
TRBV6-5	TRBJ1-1	CAVGGGTEAFF
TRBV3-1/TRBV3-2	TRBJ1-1	CASSPRLGQAEAFF
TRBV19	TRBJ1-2	CASSISNPGGPGGYTF
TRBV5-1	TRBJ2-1	CASSQGLAGGYNEQFF
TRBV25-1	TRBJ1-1	CASSDPRRGPMNTEAFF
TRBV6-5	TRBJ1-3	CASSGSGNTIYF
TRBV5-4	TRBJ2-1	CASSFPGGRNEQFF
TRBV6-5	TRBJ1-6	CASSYSGGLYSPLHF
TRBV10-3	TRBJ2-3	CAIQRARGPDTQYF
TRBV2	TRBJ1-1	CASSESVAEAFF
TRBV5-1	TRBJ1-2	CASRSGTGGGYTF
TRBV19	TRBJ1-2	CASSFRGASNYGYTF
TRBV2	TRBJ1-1	CASSIPDRGFPEAFF
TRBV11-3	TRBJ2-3	CASSLEGTGTTDTQYF
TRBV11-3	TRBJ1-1	CASSENQNTEAFF
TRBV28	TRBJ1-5	CASSASGVGNQPQHF
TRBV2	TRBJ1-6	CASRALTEYNSPLHF